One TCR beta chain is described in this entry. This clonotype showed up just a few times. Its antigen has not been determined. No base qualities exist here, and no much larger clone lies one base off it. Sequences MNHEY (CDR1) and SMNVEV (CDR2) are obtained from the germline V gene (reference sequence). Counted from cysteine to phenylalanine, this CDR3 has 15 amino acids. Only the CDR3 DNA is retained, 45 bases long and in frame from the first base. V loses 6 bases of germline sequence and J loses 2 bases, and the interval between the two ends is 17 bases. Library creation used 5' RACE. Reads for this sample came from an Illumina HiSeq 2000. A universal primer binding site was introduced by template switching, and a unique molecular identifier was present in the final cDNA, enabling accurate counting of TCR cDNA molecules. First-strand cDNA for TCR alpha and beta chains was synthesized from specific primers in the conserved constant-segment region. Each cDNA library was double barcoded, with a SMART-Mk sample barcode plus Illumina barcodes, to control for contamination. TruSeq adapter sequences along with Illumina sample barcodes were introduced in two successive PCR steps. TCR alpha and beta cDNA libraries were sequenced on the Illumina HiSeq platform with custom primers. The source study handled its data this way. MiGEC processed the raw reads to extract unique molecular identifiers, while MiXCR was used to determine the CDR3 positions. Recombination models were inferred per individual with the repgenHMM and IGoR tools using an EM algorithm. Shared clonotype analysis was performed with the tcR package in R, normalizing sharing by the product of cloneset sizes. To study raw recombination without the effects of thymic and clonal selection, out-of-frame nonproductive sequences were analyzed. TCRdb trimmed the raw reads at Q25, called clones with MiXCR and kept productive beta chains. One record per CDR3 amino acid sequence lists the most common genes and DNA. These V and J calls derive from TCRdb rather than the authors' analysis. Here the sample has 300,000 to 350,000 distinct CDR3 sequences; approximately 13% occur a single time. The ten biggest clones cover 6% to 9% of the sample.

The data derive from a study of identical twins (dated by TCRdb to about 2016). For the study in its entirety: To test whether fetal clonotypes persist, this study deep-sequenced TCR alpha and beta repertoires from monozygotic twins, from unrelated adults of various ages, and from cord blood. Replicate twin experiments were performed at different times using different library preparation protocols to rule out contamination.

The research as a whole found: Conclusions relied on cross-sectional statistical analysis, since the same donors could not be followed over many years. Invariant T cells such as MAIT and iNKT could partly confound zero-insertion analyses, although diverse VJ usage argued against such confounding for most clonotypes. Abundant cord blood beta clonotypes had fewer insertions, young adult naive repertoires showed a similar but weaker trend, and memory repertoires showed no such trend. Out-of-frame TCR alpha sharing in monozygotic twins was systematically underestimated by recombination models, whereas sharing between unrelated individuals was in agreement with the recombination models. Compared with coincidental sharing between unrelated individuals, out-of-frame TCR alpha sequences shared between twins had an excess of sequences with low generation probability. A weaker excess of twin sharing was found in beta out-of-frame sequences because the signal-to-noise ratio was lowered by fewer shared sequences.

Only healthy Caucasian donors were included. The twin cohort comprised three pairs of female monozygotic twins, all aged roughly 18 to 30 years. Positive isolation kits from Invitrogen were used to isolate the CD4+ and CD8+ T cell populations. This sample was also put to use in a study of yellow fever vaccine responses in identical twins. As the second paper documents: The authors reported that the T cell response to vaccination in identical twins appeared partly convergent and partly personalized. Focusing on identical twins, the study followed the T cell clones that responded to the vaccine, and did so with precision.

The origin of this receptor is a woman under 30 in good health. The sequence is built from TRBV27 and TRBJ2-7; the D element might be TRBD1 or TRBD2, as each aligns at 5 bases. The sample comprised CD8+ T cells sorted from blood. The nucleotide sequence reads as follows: TGTGCCAGCAGCCTGGGAAGGGACGTAGCCTACGAGCAGTACTTC. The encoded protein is CASSLGRDVAYEQYF.